This TCR beta chain was observed in a study of CD8 T cells in Susac syndrome. The CDR3 contains 11 residues. V lost 7 bases and J 6 bases, leaving 11 bases between the germline ends. Germline CDR1 is SGHRS and CDR2 is YFSETQ. RNA was extracted with the RNeasy kit, and a quantity of about 0.45 to 1 ug was reverse transcribed using random hexamers. The TCR beta CDR3 was amplified by immunoSEQ multiplex PCR across 54 Vbeta, 13 Jbeta. TCRdb passed the immunoSEQ multiplex PCR reads through MiXCR, listing each CDR3 protein once. The table has roughly 170,000 distinct CDR3 sequences, approximately 93% seen once. Negative isolation yielded CD4+ and CD8+ T cells, and FACS enriched TEMRA cells.

The sequence came from a human donor with multiple sclerosis. This chain joins TRBV5-1 and TRBJ2-7; a weak D match, TRBD1 (6 bases). The source material was CD4+ T cells from PBMCs. The CDR3 loop reads CASANRVEQYF. The CDR3 DNA reads TGCGCCAGCGCCAACAGGGTCGAGCAGTACTTC.